This T cell receptor (beta chain) was found in a study of control samples from healthy donors and cancer patients. The data were produced by immunoSEQ multiplex PCR, yet TCRdb's version contains in-frame clones alone and is incomplete. There are approximately 150,000 clones in the sample; about 89% occur only once, and about 7.1% lies in the top ten. Germline CDR1 SNHLY, CDR2 FYNNEI. V lost 6 bases and J lost 5; bases outside the gene matches: 8. The CDR3 sequence is 14 residues long. The rearrangement links TRBV2 to TRBJ2-7, with 9 positions matching TRBD1. The receptor comes from a man aged 18 to 35 in good health. The sample consisted of blood. CDR3 sequence reads: CASRGDRVSDEQYF. In DNA form, the CDR3 reads TGTGCCAGCAGGGGGGACAGGGTTTCCGACGAGCAGTACTTC.